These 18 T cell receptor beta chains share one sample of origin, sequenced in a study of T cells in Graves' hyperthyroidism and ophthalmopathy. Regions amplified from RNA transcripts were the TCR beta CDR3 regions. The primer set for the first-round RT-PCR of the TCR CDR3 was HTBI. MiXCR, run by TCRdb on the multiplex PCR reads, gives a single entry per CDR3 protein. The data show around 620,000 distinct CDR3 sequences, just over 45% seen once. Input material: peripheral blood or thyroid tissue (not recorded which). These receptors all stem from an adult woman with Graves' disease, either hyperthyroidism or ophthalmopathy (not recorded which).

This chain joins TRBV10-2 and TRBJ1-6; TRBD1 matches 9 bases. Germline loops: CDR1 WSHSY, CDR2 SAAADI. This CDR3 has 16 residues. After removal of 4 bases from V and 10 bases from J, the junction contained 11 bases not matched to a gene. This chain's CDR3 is CASSVEGQGEWSPLHF. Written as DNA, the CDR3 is TGCGCCAGCAGTGTCGAGGGACAGGGTGAATGGTCACCCCTCCACTTT.

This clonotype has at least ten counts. CDR3 nucleotide sequence: TGTGCCAGCAGCTTAGGGATGGGTATCAACTACGAGCAGTACTTC. It translates to CASSLGMGINYEQYF. V and J are TRBV7-2 and TRBJ2-7; D gene unclear. Between the trimmed V and J ends, which lost 1 base and 3 bases, there was a span of 13 bases. This CDR3 is built from 15 residues. Germline-derived CDR1 and CDR2 are SGHTA and FQGNSA.

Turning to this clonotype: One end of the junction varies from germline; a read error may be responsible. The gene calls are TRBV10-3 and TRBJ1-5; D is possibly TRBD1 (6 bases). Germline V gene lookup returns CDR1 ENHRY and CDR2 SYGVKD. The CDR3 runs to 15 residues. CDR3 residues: CATSGGQDSNQPQHF. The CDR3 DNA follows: TGTGCCACCAGTGGGGGACAAGATAGCAATCAGCCCCAGCATTTT.

The CDR3 region is CSARAGTGGIYEQYF. CDR3 DNA: TGCAGTGCTAGAGCTGGGACAGGGGGAATCTACGAGCAGTACTTC. The chain carries TRBV20-1 and TRBJ2-7; 11 positions match TRBD1. Germline assignment: CDR1 DFQATT and CDR2 SNEGSKA (reference sequence). The CDR3 runs to 15 residues. V was clipped by 1 base and J by 3 bases; unmatched bases: 5.

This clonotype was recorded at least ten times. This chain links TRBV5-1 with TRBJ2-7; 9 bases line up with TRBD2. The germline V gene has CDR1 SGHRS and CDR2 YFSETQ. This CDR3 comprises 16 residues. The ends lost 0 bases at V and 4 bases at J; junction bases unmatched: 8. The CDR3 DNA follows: TGCGCCAGCAGCTTGGCCGCTAGCGGGGTATCATACGAGCAGTACTTC. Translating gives CASSLAASGVSYEQYF.

The CDR3 sequence: CASSSGLAGRLEQFF. The CDR3 nucleotides are TGTGCCAGCAGTTCAGGGCTAGCGGGAAGGCTTGAGCAGTTCTTC. The chain is built from TRBV6-6 and TRBJ2-1; 9 nucleotides agree with TRBD2. CDR3 length: 15 residues. Germline CDR1 reads MNHNY; CDR2 reads SVGAGI (reference sequence). The V gene end was trimmed by 4 bases and the J gene end by 9 bases; junction bases not matched to a gene: 10.

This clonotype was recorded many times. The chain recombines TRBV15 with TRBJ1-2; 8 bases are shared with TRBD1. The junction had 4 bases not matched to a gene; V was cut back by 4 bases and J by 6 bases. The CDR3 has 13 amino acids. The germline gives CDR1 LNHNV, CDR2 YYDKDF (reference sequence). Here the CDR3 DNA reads TGTGCCACCAGCATAGACAGGGGAGATGGCTACACCTTC. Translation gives CATSIDRGDGYTF.

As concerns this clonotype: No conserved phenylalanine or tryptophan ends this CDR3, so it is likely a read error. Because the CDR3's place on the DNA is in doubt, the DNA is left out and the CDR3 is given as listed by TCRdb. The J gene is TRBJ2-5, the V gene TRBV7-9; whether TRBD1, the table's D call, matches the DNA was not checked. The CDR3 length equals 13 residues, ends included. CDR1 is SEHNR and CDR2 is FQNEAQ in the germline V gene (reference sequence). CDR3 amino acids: CASSPPYLGTGGI.

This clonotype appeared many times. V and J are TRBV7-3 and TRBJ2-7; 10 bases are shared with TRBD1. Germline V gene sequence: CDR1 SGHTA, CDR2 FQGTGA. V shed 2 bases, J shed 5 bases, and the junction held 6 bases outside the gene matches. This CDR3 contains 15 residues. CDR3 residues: CASSLYGTGEHEQYF. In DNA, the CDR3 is TGTGCCAGCAGCTTATACGGGACAGGGGAACACGAGCAGTACTTC. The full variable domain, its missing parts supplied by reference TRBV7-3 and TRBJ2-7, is GAGVSQTPSNKVTEKGKYVELRCDPISGHTALYWYRQSLGQGPEFLIYFQGTGAADDSGLPNDRFFAVRPEGSVSTLKIQRTERGDSAVYLCASSLYGTGEHEQYFGPGTRLTVT.

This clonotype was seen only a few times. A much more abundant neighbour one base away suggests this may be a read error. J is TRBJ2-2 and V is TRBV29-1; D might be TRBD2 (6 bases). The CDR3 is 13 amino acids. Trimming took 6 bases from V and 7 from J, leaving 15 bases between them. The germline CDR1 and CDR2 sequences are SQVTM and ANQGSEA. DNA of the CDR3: TGCAGCGTGGGACGTGGGGGGAGCGGGGAGCTGTTTTTT. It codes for CSVGRGGSGELFF.

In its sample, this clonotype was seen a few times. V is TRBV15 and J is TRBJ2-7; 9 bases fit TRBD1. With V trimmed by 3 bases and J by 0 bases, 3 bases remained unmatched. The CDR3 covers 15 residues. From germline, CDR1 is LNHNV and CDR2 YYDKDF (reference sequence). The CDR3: CATSSPGQGSYEQYF. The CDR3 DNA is TGTGCCACCAGCAGCCCGGGACAGGGCTCCTACGAGCAGTACTTC.

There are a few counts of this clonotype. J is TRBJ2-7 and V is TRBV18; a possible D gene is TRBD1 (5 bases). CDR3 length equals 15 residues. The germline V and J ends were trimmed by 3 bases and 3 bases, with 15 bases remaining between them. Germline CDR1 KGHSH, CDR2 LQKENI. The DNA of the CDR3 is TGTGCCAGCTCACCGCCTGTGGGGCCTGGCTACGAGCAGTACTTC. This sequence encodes CASSPPVGPGYEQYF.

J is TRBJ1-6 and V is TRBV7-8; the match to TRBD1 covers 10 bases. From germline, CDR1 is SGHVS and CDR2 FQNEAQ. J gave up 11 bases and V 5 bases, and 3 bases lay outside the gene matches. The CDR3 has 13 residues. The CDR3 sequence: CASSQGQGTPLHF. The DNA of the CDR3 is TGTGCCAGCAGCCAGGGACAGGGGACACCCCTCCACTTT.

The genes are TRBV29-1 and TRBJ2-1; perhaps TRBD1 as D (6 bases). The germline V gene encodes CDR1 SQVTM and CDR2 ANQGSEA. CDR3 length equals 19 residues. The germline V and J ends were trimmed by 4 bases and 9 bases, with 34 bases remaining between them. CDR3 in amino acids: CSVVEFGFGRQGSRAEQFF. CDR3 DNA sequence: TGCAGCGTTGTGGAGTTTGGTTTCGGTCGGCAGGGGAGTCGGGCTGAGCAGTTCTTC.

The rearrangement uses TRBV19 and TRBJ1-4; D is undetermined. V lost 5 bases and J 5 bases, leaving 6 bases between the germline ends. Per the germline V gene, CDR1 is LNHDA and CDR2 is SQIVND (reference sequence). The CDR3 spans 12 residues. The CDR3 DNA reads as TGTGCCAGTAGTTTAAACAATGAAAAACTGTTTTTT. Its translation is CASSLNNEKLFF.

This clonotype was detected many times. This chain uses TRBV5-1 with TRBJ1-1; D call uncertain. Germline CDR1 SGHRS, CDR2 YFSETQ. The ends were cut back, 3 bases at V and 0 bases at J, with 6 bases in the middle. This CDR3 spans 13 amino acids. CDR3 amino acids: CASSSEVNTEAFF. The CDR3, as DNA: TGCGCCAGCAGCTCTGAAGTGAACACTGAAGCTTTCTTT.

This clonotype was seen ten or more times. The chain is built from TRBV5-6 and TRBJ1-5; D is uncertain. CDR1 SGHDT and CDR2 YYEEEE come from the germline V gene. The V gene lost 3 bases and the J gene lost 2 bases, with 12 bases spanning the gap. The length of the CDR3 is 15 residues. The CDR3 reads CASSSLREGNQPQHF. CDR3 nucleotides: TGTGCCAGCAGCTCCCTTCGGGAGGGCAATCAGCCCCAGCATTTT.

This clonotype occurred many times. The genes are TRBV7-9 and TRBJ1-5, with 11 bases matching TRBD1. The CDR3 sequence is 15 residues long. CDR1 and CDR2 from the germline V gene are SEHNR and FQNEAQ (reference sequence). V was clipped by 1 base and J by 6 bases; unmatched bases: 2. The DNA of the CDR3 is TGTGCCAGCAGCTTAGGGACAGGGGGCGGTCAGCCCCAGCATTTT. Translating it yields CASSLGTGGGQPQHF.